The entry below gives a single TCR beta chain sequence along with its context. Its antigen is still unknown. These data are taken from a study of CD4 T cells in relation to SARS-CoV-2 and coronaviruses. The wider study: TCR beta CDR3s were sequenced after roughly 10-day antigen culture of PBMCs. Negative control cultures got HIV-1 Nef peptides or no peptide.

Sequencing used immunoSEQ multiplex PCR; TCRdb keeps in-frame clones, though not all of them. The sample gives 24,000 or so clones, about three quarters of which show up once; roughly 22% is in the top ten. The germline V gene has CDR1 LNHDA and CDR2 SQIVND (reference sequence). Trimming took 4 bases from V and 2 from J, leaving 12 bases between them. CDR3 length equals 14 residues. The unexposed donors gave CD4+ T cells in about 2011-2019, prior to COVID-19. The cells were cultured for 10 days before CD4+ T cells were isolated. Roughly 2 million PBMCs per well were cultured with approximately 9.5 IU/ml IL-2. On days 3 and 7, cultures got half fresh IL-2 medium.

This TCR came from a human donor in good health. Material: CD4+ T cells from PBMCs, cultured in vitro. The V call is TRBV19, the J call TRBJ2-7; tentative D call: TRBD1 (5 bases). CDR3 residues: CASSSMGLTYEQYF. In DNA form, the CDR3 reads TGTGCCAGTAGTAGCATGGGGCTAACCTACGAGCAGTACTTC.